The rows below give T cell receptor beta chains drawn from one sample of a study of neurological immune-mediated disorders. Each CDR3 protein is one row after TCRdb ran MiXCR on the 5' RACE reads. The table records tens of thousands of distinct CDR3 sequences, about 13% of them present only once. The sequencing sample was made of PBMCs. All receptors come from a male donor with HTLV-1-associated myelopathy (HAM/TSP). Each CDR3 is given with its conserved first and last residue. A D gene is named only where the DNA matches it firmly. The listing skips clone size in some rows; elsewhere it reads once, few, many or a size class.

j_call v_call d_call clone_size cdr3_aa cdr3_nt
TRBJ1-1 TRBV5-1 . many CASSLGGARTEAFF TGCGCCAGCAGCTTGGGAGGGGCGCGCACTGAAGCTTTCTTT
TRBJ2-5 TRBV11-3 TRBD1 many CASSLEGQGWETQYF TGTGCCAGCAGCTTAGAGGGACAGGGCTGGGAGACCCAGTACTTC
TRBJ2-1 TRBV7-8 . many CASSLPGAWQFNEQFF TGTGCCAGCAGCTTGCCCGGAGCTTGGCAGTTCAATGAGCAGTTCTTC
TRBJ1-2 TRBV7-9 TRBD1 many CASSDTGTGGHGYTF TGTGCCAGCAGCGACACCGGGACAGGGGGCCATGGCTACACCTTC
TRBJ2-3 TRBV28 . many CASSLSGADTQYF TGTGCCAGCAGTTTATCAGGCGCAGATACGCAGTATTTT
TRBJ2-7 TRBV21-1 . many CASSKPLRRENEQYF TGTGCCAGCAGCAAACCCCTCAGAAGGGAGAACGAGCAGTACTTC
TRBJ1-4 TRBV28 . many CASSLQQGFAKLFF TGTGCCAGCAGTTTACAACAGGGATTTGCAAAACTGTTTTTT
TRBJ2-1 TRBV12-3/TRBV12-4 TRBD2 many CASSLILAGGSSYNEQFF TGTGCCAGCAGTTTGATACTAGCGGGGGGGAGCTCCTACAATGAGCAGTTCTTC
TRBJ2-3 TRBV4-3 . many CASSQVGAGERYTQYF TGCGCCAGCAGCCAAGTCGGGGCAGGGGAGCGTTATACGCAGTATTTT
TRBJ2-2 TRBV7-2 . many CASARGGIGELFF TGTGCCAGCGCGAGAGGAGGTATCGGGGAGCTGTTTTTT
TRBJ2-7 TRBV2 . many CASSGYREQYF TGTGCCAGTTCAGGGTACAGGGAGCAGTACTTC
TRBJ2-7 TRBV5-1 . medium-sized CASSLDAGISYEQYF TGCGCCAGCAGCTTGGATGCAGGGATCTCCTACGAGCAGTACTTC
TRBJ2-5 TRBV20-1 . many CSAIYTRETQYF TGCAGTGCTATATACACCCGAGAGACCCAGTACTTC
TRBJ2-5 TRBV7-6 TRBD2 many CASSPISGGAETQYF TGTGCCAGCAGCCCAATTAGCGGGGGGGCAGAGACCCAGTACTTC
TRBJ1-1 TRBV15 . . CATSREGIGRDTEAFF TGTGCCACCAGCAGAGAAGGGATCGGGAGGGACACTGAAGCTTTCTTT
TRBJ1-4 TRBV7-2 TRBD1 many CASRRDRGGYEKLFF TGTGCCAGCAGACGCGACAGGGGCGGGTACGAAAAACTGTTTTTT
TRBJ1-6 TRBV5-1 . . CASSLAEGVSPLHF TGCGCCAGCAGCTTGGCCGAAGGGGTTTCACCCCTCCACTTT